The T cell receptor (beta chain) under discussion was sequenced for a study of shared clonotypes between healthy human individuals. The CDR3 is 13 amino acids. Germline values: CDR1 WSHSY, CDR2 SAAADI. V was pared by 6 bases and J by 5 bases, with 3 bases of the junction left unmatched. With respect to this clone: Antigen specificity is unknown.

Study outcomes and limitations: Inspection by rarefaction showed sorted-subset sequencing to be incomplete despite large depth. Sharing across a handful of donors was seen in roughly 5% of naive CD4 clonotypes.

Study donors comprised healthy, HIV-negative adults devoid of recent acute infection or vaccination. How the authors handled the data: ImmunoSEQ output held junction-only sequences without quality scores, so filtering differed. TCRdb's table, derived via immunoSEQ multiplex PCR, lists solely in-frame clones and lacks some. The V and J calls and clone size were taken over from that table, and D and trimming were inferred from the DNA. The table includes 150,000 to 200,000 clones, 80% to 95% detected once. This TCR was recovered from a young woman in good health. Sample: naive CD4+ T cells sorted from blood. As for subset: CD45RA+ positively selected. The chain combines TRBV10-2 with TRBJ2-1, with 8 nucleotides matching TRBD2. CDR3 nucleotide sequence: TGCGCCAGCAGGACGGGAGGGAACAATGAGCAGTTCTTC. Its translation is CASRTGGNNEQFF.